This is a list of T cell receptor beta chains from one sample in a study of T-cell memory formation after mild COVID-19. From the 5' RACE reads, TCRdb called clonotypes with MiXCR, one entry per CDR3 protein. The repertoire includes roughly 350,000 distinct CDR3 sequences, around 27% of them detected once, and about 13% sits in the top ten. Material: PBMCs or a T cell subset sorted from them (not recorded which). The source is an adult woman who had mild COVID-19 (a few samples of this study predate the infection). Cell type and time point are not known. The CDR3 runs from the conserved cysteine through the conserved F or W. D genes are given only for firm matches. Clone size, where shown, is once, few, many, or a class for clones that have expanded.

abundance: .
v_gene: TRBV7-3
d_gene: TRBD2
j_gene: TRBJ2-3
CDR3nt: TGTGCCAGCAGCTTAAGCGGGAGGAACGCAGATACGCAGTATTTT
CDR3aa: CASSLSGRNADTQYF

abundance: few
v_gene: TRBV7-9
d_gene: TRBD1
j_gene: TRBJ1-2
CDR3nt: TGTGCCAGCAGCTTAACCGGGACAGGGCCTAACTATGGCTACACCTTC
CDR3aa: CASSLTGTGPNYGYTF

abundance: .
v_gene: TRBV7-2
d_gene: TRBD2
j_gene: TRBJ2-5
CDR3nt: TGTGCCAGCAGCTCCCGAGGGGGGACTAGTAAAGAGACCCAGTACTTC
CDR3aa: CASSSRGGTSKETQYF

abundance: .
v_gene: TRBV2
d_gene: .
j_gene: TRBJ1-3
CDR3nt: TGTGCCAGCGCCACGTGGGCTGGAAACACCATATATTTT
CDR3aa: CASATWAGNTIYF

abundance: few
v_gene: TRBV7-8
d_gene: TRBD2
j_gene: TRBJ2-3
CDR3nt: TGTGCCGCCGGGGAGTCAGCGGGGGCTTCCACAGATACGCAGTATTTT
CDR3aa: CAAGESAGASTDTQYF

abundance: .
v_gene: TRBV18
d_gene: .
j_gene: TRBJ2-3
CDR3nt: TGTGCCAGCTCACCAGGGATTGGCAGCACAGATACGCAGTATTTT
CDR3aa: CASSPGIGSTDTQYF

abundance: few
v_gene: TRBV7-2
d_gene: TRBD2
j_gene: TRBJ2-1
CDR3nt: TGTGCCAGCAGCATAGCGGGGGGGCCCTCCGAGCAGTTCTTC
CDR3aa: CASSIAGGPSEQFF

abundance: .
v_gene: TRBV5-1
d_gene: TRBD1
j_gene: TRBJ1-2
CDR3nt: TGCGCCAGCAGAAGAGCCGGGACAGGGCCTGGGGGCTACACCTTC
CDR3aa: CASRRAGTGPGGYTF

abundance: .
v_gene: TRBV5-5
d_gene: .
j_gene: TRBJ2-2
CDR3nt: TGTGCCAGCAGCTCTCAGGCCGGTGGGACCGGGGAGCTGTTTTTT
CDR3aa: CASSSQAGGTGELFF

abundance: .
v_gene: TRBV9
d_gene: TRBD2
j_gene: TRBJ2-1
CDR3nt: TGTGCCAGCAGCGTAGCACTAGCGGGGGGCAATGAGCAGTTCTTC
CDR3aa: CASSVALAGGNEQFF

abundance: .
v_gene: TRBV20-1
d_gene: TRBD2
j_gene: TRBJ2-5
CDR3nt: TGCAGTGCTAGTTTAGCGGGAGTTCAAGAGACCCAGTACTTC
CDR3aa: CSASLAGVQETQYF

abundance: .
v_gene: TRBV9
d_gene: TRBD2
j_gene: TRBJ2-7
CDR3nt: TGTGCCAGCAGCGTAGGTCCGGGGGGAGGCTACGAGCAGTACTTC
CDR3aa: CASSVGPGGGYEQYF

abundance: .
v_gene: TRBV9
d_gene: .
j_gene: TRBJ2-3
CDR3nt: TGTGCCAGCAGCCCCGTGGGGGGCCGGGCAGATACGCAGTATTTT
CDR3aa: CASSPVGGRADTQYF

abundance: many
v_gene: TRBV12-3/TRBV12-4
d_gene: TRBD1
j_gene: TRBJ1-5
CDR3nt: TGTGCCAGCAGCCGGACAGGGGGTCAGCCCCAGCATTTT
CDR3aa: CASSRTGGQPQHF

abundance: .
v_gene: TRBV5-1
d_gene: .
j_gene: TRBJ1-4
CDR3nt: TGCGCCAGCAGCTTTGACCAGGGCGGTGAAAAACTGTTTTTT
CDR3aa: CASSFDQGGEKLFF

abundance: .
v_gene: TRBV9
d_gene: TRBD2
j_gene: TRBJ2-3
CDR3nt: TGTGCCAGCAGCGTAGTAGCTAGCGGGAGCACAGATACGCAGTATTTT
CDR3aa: CASSVVASGSTDTQYF

abundance: .
v_gene: TRBV11-2
d_gene: TRBD2
j_gene: TRBJ2-3
CDR3nt: TGTGCCAGCAGCTTAGCCCGGACTAGCGGGGGCCGGGGGGATACGCAGTATTTT
CDR3aa: CASSLARTSGGRGDTQYF

abundance: few
v_gene: TRBV11-3
d_gene: TRBD1
j_gene: TRBJ2-4
CDR3nt: TGTGCCAGCAGGACAGGGTCTTGTAGTAACATTCAGTACTTC
CDR3aa: CASRTGSCSNIQYF

abundance: .
v_gene: TRBV24-1
d_gene: .
j_gene: TRBJ2-1
CDR3nt: TGTGCCACCAGTGATTTTGGGCTGGGGAACAATGAGCAGTTCTTC
CDR3aa: CATSDFGLGNNEQFF

abundance: .
v_gene: TRBV7-9
d_gene: .
j_gene: TRBJ1-2
CDR3nt: TGTGCCAGCAGCTTACGGGCGGCGGACTATGGCTACACCTTC
CDR3aa: CASSLRAADYGYTF

abundance: .
v_gene: TRBV2
d_gene: TRBD1
j_gene: TRBJ2-7
CDR3nt: TGTGCCAGCACCCTTTCCGGGACAGGGAGGGAATTACCTTACGAGCAGTACTTC
CDR3aa: CASTLSGTGRELPYEQYF

abundance: few
v_gene: TRBV5-1
d_gene: .
j_gene: TRBJ1-1
CDR3nt: TGCGCCAGCACCTCGGGGGGCTTGAACACTGAAGCTTTCTTT
CDR3aa: CASTSGGLNTEAFF